A single sample gave rise to the 23 T cell receptor beta chains below, sequenced in a study of vaccination and CD4 T cells after COVID-19. Oncomine TCR Beta short-read sequencing was applied to DNA from cultured CD4+ T cells. Each CDR3 protein is one row after TCRdb ran MiXCR on the PCR reads. The sample consists of approximately 19,000 distinct CDR3 sequences, approximately 70% of them appearing once. Antigens for these TCRs are unknown. Treatment reported: approximately 11-day PBMC culture with coronavirus spike peptide pools or control peptides (ViraFEST assay). Sequencing was performed on CD4+ T cells from blood, cultured in vitro. The receptor source for this set is a human donor who had recovered from COVID-19.

The count of this clonotype is one. The V gene is TRBV27, the J gene TRBJ2-7; D possibly corresponds to TRBD1 (6 bases). The CDR3 is 15 residues long. V was clipped by 6 bases and J by 3 bases, with 18 bases between them. Germline V gene lookup returns CDR1 MNHEY and CDR2 SMNVEV (reference sequence). The CDR3 reads CASSRMTGPSYEQYF. The CDR3, as DNA: TGTGCCAGCAGCCGCATGACAGGTCCAAGCTACGAGCAGTACTTC.

V and J are TRBV28 and TRBJ1-5, with a weak D call TRBD1 (5 bases). The CDR3 is 14 residues long. The V gene lost 3 bases and the J gene lost 7 bases, with 13 bases spanning the gap. Germline CDR1 reads MDHEN; CDR2 reads SYDVKM. Written as DNA, the CDR3 is TGTGCCAGCAGTTTCCCCAGGGCCGGGCAGCCCCAGCATTTT. Translating it yields CASSFPRAGQPQHF.

The rearrangement links TRBV7-9 to TRBJ1-5, with D uncertain. CDR1 and CDR2 from the germline V gene are SEHNR and FQNEAQ (reference sequence). Trimming removed 5 bases at V and 2 bases at J, with 16 bases between. The CDR3 contains 16 residues. In DNA, the CDR3 is TGTGCCAGCAGCACGAGCCGGAGGGCTGGCAATCAGCCCCAGCATTTT. As protein: CASSTSRRAGNQPQHF.

The chain recombines TRBV20-1 with TRBJ1-5; D is uncertain. V lost 3 bases, J lost 0 bases, and 12 bases lay in between. The CDR3 spans 15 residues. Germline V CDR1 and CDR2: DFQATT, SNEGSKA (reference sequence). CDR3 coding DNA: TGCAGTGCTAGGACCCGGATGTATAGCAATCAGCCCCAGCATTTT. It codes for CSARTRMYSNQPQHF.

This clonotype was observed a handful of times. The chain is built from TRBV6-1 and TRBJ1-6; 8 nucleotides match TRBD1. J gave up 8 bases and V 6 bases, and 9 bases lay outside the gene matches. The CDR3 is 15 amino acids. Germline CDR1 MNHNS, CDR2 SASEGT. CDR3 nucleotides: TGTGCCAGCAGAGAAACCGGGACAGGAGATTCACCCCTCCACTTT. Its translation is CASRETGTGDSPLHF.

V is TRBV15 and J is TRBJ1-1; a weak D match, TRBD1 (5 bases). The CDR3 spans 19 residues. The V gene's germline CDR1 is LNHNV and CDR2 YYDKDF (reference sequence). V was clipped by 0 bases and J by 1 base, with 21 bases between them. The CDR3 sequence is CATSRDQWGPRKGNTEAFF. The CDR3 DNA sequence: TGTGCCACCAGCAGAGATCAGTGGGGACCAAGAAAGGGGAACACTGAAGCTTTCTTT. The whole variable domain, filled in from reference TRBV15 and TRBJ1-1, reads DAMVIQNPRYQVTQFGKPVTLSCSQTLNHNVMYWYQQKSSQAPKLLFHYYDKDFNNEADTPDNFQSRRPNTSFCFLDIRSPGLGDTAMYLCATSRDQWGPRKGNTEAFFGQGTRLTVV.

The gene calls are TRBV7-8 and TRBJ2-4; D not resolved. The CDR3 sequence is 15 residues long. V gave up 6 bases and J gave up 0 bases, with 12 bases separating them. From germline, CDR1 is SGHVS and CDR2 FQNEAQ. The DNA for the CDR3 is TGTGCCAGCAGTCGTGGGGATCTAGCCAAAAACATTCAGTACTTC. Translating gives CASSRGDLAKNIQYF.

DNA for the CDR3: TGTGCCAGCAGCAAACACGGACACAGGGGCTACACCTTC. It codes for CASSKHGHRGYTF. The rearrangement joins TRBV21-1 to TRBJ1-2; TRBD1, the table's D call, was not compared with the DNA. TRBV21-1 is assigned pseudogene status. The CDR3 has 13 amino acids.

This sequence joins TRBV20-1 and TRBJ1-5; TRBD1 is a possible D gene (5 bases). This CDR3 contains 13 residues. The V end was cut by 5 bases, the J end by 5 bases, with 13 bases between. CDR1 DFQATT and CDR2 SNEGSKA come from the germline V gene (reference sequence). DNA of the CDR3: TGCAGTGCTGCTCGGGGGATCGATCAGCCCCAGCATTTT. Its translation: CSAARGIDQPQHF.

The chain couples TRBV21-1 to TRBJ1-2; the table gives TRBD1 as D, unverified against the DNA. TRBV21-1 corresponds to a pseudogene. The CDR3 runs 14 residues. CDR3 in amino acids: CASSPGQGDGGYTF. The CDR3 DNA sequence: TGTGCCAGCAGCCCGGGACAGGGAGACGGTGGCTACACCTTC.

The rearrangement links TRBV20-1 to TRBJ2-3, with D perhaps matching TRBD1 (5 bases). The V gene lost 3 bases and the J gene lost 3 bases, with 10 bases spanning the gap. Per the germline V gene, CDR1 is DFQATT and CDR2 is SNEGSKA (reference sequence). There are 13 residues in the CDR3. The CDR3 loop reads CSARGQGTDTQYF. As DNA, the CDR3 is TGCAGTGCTAGGGGGCAAGGGACAGATACGCAGTATTTT.

This clonotype was observed a few times. The chain uses TRBV6-1 and TRBJ1-1; no reliable D call. Trimming removed 6 bases at V and 4 bases at J, with 21 bases between. Germline V CDR1 and CDR2: MNHNS, SASEGT. The CDR3 has 16 amino acids. The CDR3 reads CASRLTGSLLSTEAFF. The CDR3 region has the DNA TGTGCCAGCAGATTAACGGGATCTCTCCTGAGCACTGAAGCTTTCTTT.

The chain uses TRBV6-1 and TRBJ2-7; tentatively, D is TRBD1 (6 bases). The V end was cut by 6 bases, the J end by 9 bases, with 12 bases between. The CDR3 covers 11 residues. CDR1 and CDR2 (germline): MNHNS, SASEGT. The CDR3 region has the DNA TGTGCCAGCAGCCTTGGGACATTGCAGTACTTC. This sequence encodes CASSLGTLQYF.

This sequence joins TRBV24-1 and TRBJ1-4, with a tentative D call TRBD1 (5 bases). V was clipped by 5 bases and J by 7 bases, with 16 bases between them. The CDR3 length is 15 residues. The germline CDR1 and CDR2 sequences are KGHDR and SFDVKD. In DNA form, the CDR3 reads TGTGCCACCAGTGTTGGGGGAGGTGGCGGTGAAAAACTGTTTTTT. Translation gives CATSVGGGGGEKLFF.

The CDR3 sequence is CASSFDRGRTGELFF. CDR3 DNA sequence: TGTGCCAGCAGTTTCGACAGGGGGCGCACCGGGGAGCTGTTTTTT. This chain connects TRBV12-3 or TRBV12-4 to TRBJ2-2; 10 positions agree with TRBD1. The CDR3 is 15 residues long. J lost 4 bases, V lost 3 bases, and 2 bases had no gene match.

On this clonotype: A read error may produce the germline difference seen at one junction end. The V gene is TRBV3-1, the J gene TRBJ1-2; maybe TRBD1 (6 bases). Germline V gene lookup returns CDR1 LGHDT and CDR2 YNNKEL (reference sequence). The CDR3 is 15 residues long. CDR3 protein: CASSPQGVLGYGCTF. In DNA form, the CDR3 reads TGTGCCAGCAGCCCACAGGGCGTCCTCGGCTATGGCTGCACCTTC.

A single count supports this clonotype. The V and J genes are TRBV20-1 and TRBJ1-5, with D unresolved. Germline V gives CDR1 DFQATT, CDR2 SNEGSKA (reference sequence). Trimming left V 2 bases short and J 5 bases short, with 7 bases between. The CDR3 contains 12 residues. In DNA, the CDR3 is TGCAGTGCTAGACGGGGTGATCAGCCCCAGCATTTT. Protein: CSARRGDQPQHF.

V usage is TRBV20-1 and J usage is TRBJ1-4, with 9 bases lining up with TRBD1. CDR1 and CDR2 (germline): DFQATT, SNEGSKA (reference sequence). There are 14 residues in the CDR3. V lost 3 bases to trimming and J lost 7 bases; unmatched junction nucleotides: 6. The CDR3, as DNA: TGCAGTGCTAGGGGACAGGGTACGACTGAAAAACTGTTTTTT. This gives the protein CSARGQGTTEKLFF.

V and J are TRBV24-1 and TRBJ2-7; 7 positions match TRBD1. Germline lookup yields CDR1 KGHDR and CDR2 SFDVKD. The V gene end was trimmed by 2 bases and the J gene end by 6 bases; junction bases not matched to a gene: 6. The CDR3 covers 14 residues. In nucleotides, the CDR3 is TGTGCCACCAGTGATTCCCGACAGGGTCTCGAGCAGTACTTC. Residues: CATSDSRQGLEQYF.

The genes are TRBV5-1 and TRBJ1-1; perhaps TRBD1 as D (6 bases). V lost 7 bases and J lost 1, with 14 bases in between. The germline V gene has CDR1 SGHRS and CDR2 YFSETQ. The CDR3 sequence is 14 residues long. CDR3 loop: CASSATGRNTEAFF. The CDR3 nucleotides are TGCGCCAGCTCGGCGACAGGCCGGAACACTGAAGCTTTCTTT.

The chain recombines TRBV7-9 with TRBJ1-1; 9 bases are shared with TRBD1. This CDR3 contains 14 residues. The ends lost 6 bases at V and 4 bases at J; junction bases unmatched: 6. Germline V gene data show CDR1 as SEHNR and CDR2 as FQNEAQ (reference sequence). CDR3 sequence reads: CASRTGGAGTEAFF. The DNA of the CDR3 is TGTGCCAGCAGGACAGGGGGGGCGGGCACTGAAGCTTTCTTT. Drawing the rest from reference TRBV7-9 and TRBJ1-1, the complete variable domain is DTGVSQNPRHKITKRGQNVTFRCDPISEHNRLYWYRQTLGQGPEFLTYFQNEAQLEKSRLLSDRFSAERPKGSFSTLEIQRTEQGDSAMYLCASRTGGAGTEAFFGQGTRLTVV.

The rearrangement joins TRBV6-1 to TRBJ2-5, with 14 bases matching TRBD2. V was pared by 7 bases and J by 5 bases, with 9 bases of the junction left unmatched. The CDR3 length is 16 residues. Germline V gene lookup returns CDR1 MNHNS and CDR2 SASEGT. The CDR3 bases are TGTGCCAGCACCGGGACTAGCGGGAGTGTGTATGAGACCCAGTACTTC. Encoded protein: CASTGTSGSVYETQYF.

V is TRBV7-2 and J is TRBJ1-2; D not resolved. This CDR3 contains 15 residues. Germline assignment: CDR1 SGHTA and CDR2 FQGNSA. V dropped 4 bases and J dropped 1 base, with 13 bases sitting between them. The CDR3 bases are TGTGCCAGCAGCTCCGGGCCGACAATTAACTATGGCTACACCTTC. Protein: CASSSGPTINYGYTF.